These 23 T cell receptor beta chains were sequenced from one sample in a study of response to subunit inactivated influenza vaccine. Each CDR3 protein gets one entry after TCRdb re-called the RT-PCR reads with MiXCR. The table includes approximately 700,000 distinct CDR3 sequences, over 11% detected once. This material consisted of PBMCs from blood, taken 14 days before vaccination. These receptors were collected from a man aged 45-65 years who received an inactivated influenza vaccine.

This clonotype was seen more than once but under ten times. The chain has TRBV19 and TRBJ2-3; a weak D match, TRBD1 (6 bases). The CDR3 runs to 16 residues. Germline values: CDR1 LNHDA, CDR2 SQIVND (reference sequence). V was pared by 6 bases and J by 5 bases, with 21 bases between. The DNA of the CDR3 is TGTGCCAGTAGCCCAGCAGCCTCCCGCAGGGGAGATACGCAGTATTTT. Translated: CASSPAASRRGDTQYF. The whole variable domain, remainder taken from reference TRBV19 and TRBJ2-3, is DGGITQSPKYLFRKEGQNVTLSCEQNLNHDAMYWYRQDPGQGLRLIYYSQIVNDFQKGDIAEGYSVSREKKESFPLTVTSAQKNPTAFYLCASSPAASRRGDTQYFGPGTRLTVL.

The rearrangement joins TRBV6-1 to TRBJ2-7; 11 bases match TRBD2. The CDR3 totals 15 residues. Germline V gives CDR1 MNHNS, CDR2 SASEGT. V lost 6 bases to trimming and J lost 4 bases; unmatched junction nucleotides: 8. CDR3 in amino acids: CASSNRLAGNYEQYF. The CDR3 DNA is TGTGCCAGCAGCAACAGACTAGCGGGGAATTACGAGCAGTACTTC.

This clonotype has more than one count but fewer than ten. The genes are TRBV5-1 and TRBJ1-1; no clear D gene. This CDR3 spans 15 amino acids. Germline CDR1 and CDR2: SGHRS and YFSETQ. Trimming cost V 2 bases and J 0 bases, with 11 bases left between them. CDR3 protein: CASSFTVGVNTEAFF. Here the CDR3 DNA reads TGCGCCAGCAGCTTCACGGTAGGAGTGAACACTGAAGCTTTCTTT. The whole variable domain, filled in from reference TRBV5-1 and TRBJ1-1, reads KAGVTQTPRYLIKTRGQQVTLSCSPISGHRSVSWYQQTPGQGLQFLFEYFSETQRNKGNFPGRFSGRQFSNSRSEMNVSTLELGDSALYLCASSFTVGVNTEAFFGQGTRLTVV.

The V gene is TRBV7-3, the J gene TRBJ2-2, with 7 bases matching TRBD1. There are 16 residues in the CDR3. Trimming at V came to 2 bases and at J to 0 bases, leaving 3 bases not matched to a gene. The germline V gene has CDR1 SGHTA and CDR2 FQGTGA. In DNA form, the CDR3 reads TGTGCCAGCAGCTTATTAGGGGGCGCGAACACCGGGGAGCTGTTTTTT. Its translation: CASSLLGGANTGELFF.

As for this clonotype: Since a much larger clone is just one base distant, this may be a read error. The CDR3 loop is CTSSVLGDRVDTQYF. As DNA, the CDR3 is TGTACCAGCAGCGTATTAGGGGACAGGGTAGATACGCAGTATTTT. The chain links TRBV9 to TRBJ2-3, with 9 bases matching TRBD1. Germline V gene lookup returns CDR1 SGDLS and CDR2 YYNGEE. The CDR3 has 15 amino acids.

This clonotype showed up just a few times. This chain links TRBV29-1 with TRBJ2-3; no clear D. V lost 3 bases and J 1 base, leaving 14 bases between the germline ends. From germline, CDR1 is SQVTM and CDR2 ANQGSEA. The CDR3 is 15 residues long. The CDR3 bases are TGCAGCGTTGAGTTGTTATCCGAACGCACAGATACGCAGTATTTT. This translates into CSVELLSERTDTQYF.

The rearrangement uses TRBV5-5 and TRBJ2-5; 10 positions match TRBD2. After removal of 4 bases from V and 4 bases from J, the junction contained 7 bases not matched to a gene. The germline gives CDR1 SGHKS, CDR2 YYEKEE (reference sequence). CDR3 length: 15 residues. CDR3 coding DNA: TGTGCCAGCAGCGGAGCTAGCGGGGGCCGAGAGACCCAGTACTTC. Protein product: CASSGASGGRETQYF.

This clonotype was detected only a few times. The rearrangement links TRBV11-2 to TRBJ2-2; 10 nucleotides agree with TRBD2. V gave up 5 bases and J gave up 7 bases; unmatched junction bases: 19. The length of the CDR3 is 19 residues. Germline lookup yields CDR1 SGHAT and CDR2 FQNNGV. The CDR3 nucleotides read TGTGCCAGCAGCCCACCCCCCGACAGCGGGAGGGCCCTCATCGGGGAGCTGTTTTTT. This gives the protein CASSPPPDSGRALIGELFF. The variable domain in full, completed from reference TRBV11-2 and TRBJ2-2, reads EAGVAQSPRYKIIEKRQSVAFWCNPISGHATLYWYQQILGQGPKLLIQFQNNGVVDDSQLPKDRFSAERLKGVDSTLKIQPAKLEDSAVYLCASSPPPDSGRALIGELFFGEGSRLTVL.

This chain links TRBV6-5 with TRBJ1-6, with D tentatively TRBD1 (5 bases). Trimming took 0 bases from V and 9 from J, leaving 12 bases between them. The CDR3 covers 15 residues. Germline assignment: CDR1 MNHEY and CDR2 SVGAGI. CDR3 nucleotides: TGTGCCAGCAGTTACTCGATCGAAAGGGGTTCACCCCTCCACTTT. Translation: CASSYSIERGSPLHF.

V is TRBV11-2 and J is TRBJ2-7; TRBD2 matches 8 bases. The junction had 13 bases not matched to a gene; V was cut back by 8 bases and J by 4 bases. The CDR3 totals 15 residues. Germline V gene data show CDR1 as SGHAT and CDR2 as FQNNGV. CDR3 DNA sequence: TGTGCCAGCGAATTATTAAGCGGGAGCGGGTACGAGCAGTACTTC. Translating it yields CASELLSGSGYEQYF. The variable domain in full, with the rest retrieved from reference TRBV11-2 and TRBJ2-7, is EAGVAQSPRYKIIEKRQSVAFWCNPISGHATLYWYQQILGQGPKLLIQFQNNGVVDDSQLPKDRFSAERLKGVDSTLKIQPAKLEDSAVYLCASELLSGSGYEQYFGPGTRLTVT.

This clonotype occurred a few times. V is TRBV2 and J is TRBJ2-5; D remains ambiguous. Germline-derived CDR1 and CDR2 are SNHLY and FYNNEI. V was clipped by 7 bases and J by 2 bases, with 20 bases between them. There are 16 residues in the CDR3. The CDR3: CASNRGPAARQETQYF. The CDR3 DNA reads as TGTGCCAGCAACAGAGGCCCGGCTGCCAGACAAGAGACCCAGTACTTC.

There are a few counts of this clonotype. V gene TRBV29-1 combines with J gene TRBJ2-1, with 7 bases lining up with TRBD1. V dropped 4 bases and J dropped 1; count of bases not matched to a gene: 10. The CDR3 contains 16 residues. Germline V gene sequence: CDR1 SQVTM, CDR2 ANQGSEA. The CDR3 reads CSVARGWDRSYNEQFF. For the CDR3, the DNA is TGCAGCGTTGCCCGAGGGTGGGACAGATCCTACAATGAGCAGTTCTTC.

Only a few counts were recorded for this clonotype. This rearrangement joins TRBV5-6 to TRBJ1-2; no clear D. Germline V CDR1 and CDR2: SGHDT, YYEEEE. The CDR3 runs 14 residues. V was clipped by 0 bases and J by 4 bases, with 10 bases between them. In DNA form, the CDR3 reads TGTGCCAGCAGCTTGGGGGGATCCTCCTATGGCTACACCTTC. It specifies CASSLGGSSYGYTF.

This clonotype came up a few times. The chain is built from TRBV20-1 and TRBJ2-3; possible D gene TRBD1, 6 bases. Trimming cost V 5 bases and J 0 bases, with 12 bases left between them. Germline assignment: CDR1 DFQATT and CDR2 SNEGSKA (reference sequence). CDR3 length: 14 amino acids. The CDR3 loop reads CSAYRTESTDTQYF. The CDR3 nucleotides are TGCAGTGCTTACCGGACAGAAAGCACAGATACGCAGTATTTT.

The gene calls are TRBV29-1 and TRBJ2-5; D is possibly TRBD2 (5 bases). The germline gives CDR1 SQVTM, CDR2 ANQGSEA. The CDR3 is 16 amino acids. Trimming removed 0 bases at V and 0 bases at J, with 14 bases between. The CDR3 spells CSVEDVPSYYQETQYF. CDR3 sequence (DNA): TGCAGCGTTGAAGATGTTCCTAGCTATTACCAAGAGACCCAGTACTTC.

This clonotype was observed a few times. The CDR3 region has the DNA TGTGCCACCAGTGATGGACCGGGACACCCACGGGTCAATGAGCAGTTCTTC. Protein sequence: CATSDGPGHPRVNEQFF. The rearrangement joins TRBV24-1 to TRBJ2-1; D is possibly TRBD1 (6 bases). Germline loops: CDR1 KGHDR, CDR2 SFDVKD. The V end was cut by 3 bases, the J end by 6 bases, with 20 bases between. The CDR3 runs to 17 residues.

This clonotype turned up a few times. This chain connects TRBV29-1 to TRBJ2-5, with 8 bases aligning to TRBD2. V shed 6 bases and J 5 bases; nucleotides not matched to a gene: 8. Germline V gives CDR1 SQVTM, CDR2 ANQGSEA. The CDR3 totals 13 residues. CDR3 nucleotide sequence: TGCAGCGTCGAGCGGGAGTTGCGGGAGACCCAGTACTTC. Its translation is CSVERELRETQYF.

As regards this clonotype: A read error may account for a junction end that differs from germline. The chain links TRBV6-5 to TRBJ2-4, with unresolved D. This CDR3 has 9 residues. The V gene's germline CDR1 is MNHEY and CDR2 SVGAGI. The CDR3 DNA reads TGTGCCAGCAAAGACATTCAGTACTTC. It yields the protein CASKDIQYF.

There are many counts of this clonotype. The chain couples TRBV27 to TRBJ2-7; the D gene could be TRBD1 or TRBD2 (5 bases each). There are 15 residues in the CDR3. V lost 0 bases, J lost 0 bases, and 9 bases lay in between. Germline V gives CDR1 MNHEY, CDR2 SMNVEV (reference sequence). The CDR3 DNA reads TGTGCCAGCAGTTTATCGCCAGGGAGCTCCTACGAGCAGTACTTC. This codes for CASSLSPGSSYEQYF.

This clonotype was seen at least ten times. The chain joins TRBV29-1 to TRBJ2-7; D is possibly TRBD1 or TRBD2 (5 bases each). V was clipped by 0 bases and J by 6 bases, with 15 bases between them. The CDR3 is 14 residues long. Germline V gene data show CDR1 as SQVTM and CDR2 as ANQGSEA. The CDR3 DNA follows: TGCAGCGTTGAAGAGGGCTTCCTTGGGGGCGAGCAGTACTTC. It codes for CSVEEGFLGGEQYF.

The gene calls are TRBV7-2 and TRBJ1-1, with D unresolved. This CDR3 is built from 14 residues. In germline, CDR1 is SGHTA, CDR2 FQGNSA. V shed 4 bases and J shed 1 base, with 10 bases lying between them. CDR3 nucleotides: TGTGCCAGCAGCTACCAGAGCACGAACACTGAAGCTTTCTTT. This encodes CASSYQSTNTEAFF.

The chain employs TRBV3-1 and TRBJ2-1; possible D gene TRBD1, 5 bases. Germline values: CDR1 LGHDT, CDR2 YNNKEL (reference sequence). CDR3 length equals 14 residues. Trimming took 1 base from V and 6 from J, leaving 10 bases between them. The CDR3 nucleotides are TGTGCCAGCAGCCAAGGGGGCGCTAGCAATGAGCAGTTCTTC. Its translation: CASSQGGASNEQFF.

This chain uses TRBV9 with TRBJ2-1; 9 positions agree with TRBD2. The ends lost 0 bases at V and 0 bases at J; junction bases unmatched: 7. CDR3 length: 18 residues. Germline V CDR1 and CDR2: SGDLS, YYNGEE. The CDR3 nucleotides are TGTGCCAGCAGCGTAGGCCTAGCGGGGTATAGCTCCTACAATGAGCAGTTCTTC. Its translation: CASSVGLAGYSSYNEQFF. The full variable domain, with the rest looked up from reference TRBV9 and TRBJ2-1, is DSGVTQTPKHLITATGQRVTLRCSPRSGDLSVYWYQQSLDQGLQFLIQYYNGEERAKGNILERFSAQQFPDLHSELNLSSLELGDSALYFCASSVGLAGYSSYNEQFFGPGTRLTVL.